This entry lists 24 T cell receptor beta chains sequenced from one sample in a study of blood T cell repertoires in COVID-19. Using immunoSEQ multiplex PCR, the repertoire was profiled, and TCRdb retains in-frame clones only, with some absent. This sample has roughly 170,000 clones, with 88% found just once. The sample consisted of peripheral blood. The source is a man aged 55 to 70 with acute or convalescent COVID-19.

A single count supports this clone. This sequence joins TRBV9 and TRBJ2-2; D may be TRBD1 (6 bases). In germline, CDR1 is SGDLS, CDR2 YYNGEE. The CDR3 totals 15 residues. V lost 0 bases and J 3 bases, leaving 9 bases between the germline ends. CDR3 DNA sequence: TGTGCCAGCAGCGTAGACCCAGGGGACACCGGGGAGCTGTTTTTT. Protein sequence: CASSVDPGDTGELFF.

This clone has ten or more counts. This chain uses TRBV7-9 with TRBJ1-2; 9 bases match TRBD1. Losses at the gene ends were 4 bases for V and 6 bases for J; bases not matched to a gene: 3. This CDR3 is 13 amino acids long. Germline V gene sequence: CDR1 SEHNR, CDR2 FQNEAQ (reference sequence). The CDR3 loop is CASSSYRGHGYTF. The CDR3 region has the DNA TGTGCCAGCAGCTCATACAGGGGGCATGGCTACACCTTC. Variable domain in full (rest from reference TRBV7-9 and TRBJ1-2): DTGVSQNPRHKITKRGQNVTFRCDPISEHNRLYWYRQTLGQGPEFLTYFQNEAQLEKSRLLSDRFSAERPKGSFSTLEIQRTEQGDSAMYLCASSSYRGHGYTFGSGTRLTVV.

This clone was seen only a few times. The chain is built from TRBV18 and TRBJ2-5, with 8 bases that match TRBD2. Germline CDR1 and CDR2: KGHSH and LQKENI. Trimming removed 2 bases from V and 0 bases from J; junction bases left unmatched: 5. The CDR3 contains 16 residues. The CDR3 sequence is CASSPRRAGDQETQYF. DNA of the CDR3: TGTGCCAGCTCACCAAGGCGAGCGGGGGACCAAGAGACCCAGTACTTC.

V and J are TRBV6-5 and TRBJ1-2, with TRBD1 identical over 7 bases. V shed 7 bases, J shed 5 bases, and the junction held 13 bases outside the gene matches. The CDR3 has 15 residues. Per germline, CDR1 MNHEY and CDR2 SVGAGI. CDR3 sequence reads: CASTSSVSGGYGYTF. The CDR3 bases are TGTGCCAGCACCTCGTCGGTATCAGGGGGGTATGGCTACACCTTC.

V is TRBV2 and J is TRBJ2-3, with 7 bases lining up with TRBD1. The germline V gene has CDR1 SNHLY and CDR2 FYNNEI. The CDR3 is 13 residues long. Trimming took 11 bases from V and 8 from J; bases not matched to a gene: 13. The CDR3: CAGYRGQGGTQYF. Written as DNA, the CDR3 is TGTGCCGGGTACAGGGGTCAAGGTGGTACGCAGTATTTT.

The V gene is TRBV5-4, the J gene TRBJ1-5; 7 bases agree with TRBD1. The CDR3 length is 16 residues. The germline V gene has CDR1 SGHNT and CDR2 YYREEE (reference sequence). The V and J ends lost 0 bases and 2 bases, in that order; junction bases with no gene match: 5. In DNA form, the CDR3 reads TGTGCCAGCAGCTTGGCAGGGGGAAACGGCAATCAGCCCCAGCATTTT. Amino acid sequence: CASSLAGGNGNQPQHF.

This chain joins TRBV24-1 and TRBJ1-4; possible D gene TRBD1, 6 bases. V shed 7 bases and J shed 4 bases, with 9 bases lying between them. Germline V gene lookup returns CDR1 KGHDR and CDR2 SFDVKD. The CDR3 length is 13 residues. In DNA form, the CDR3 reads TGTGCCACCAGAGGACAGAGTAATGAAAAACTGTTTTTT. Its translation: CATRGQSNEKLFF.

This clone was detected only once. J is TRBJ2-7 and V is TRBV5-1; no clear D. In germline, CDR1 is SGHRS, CDR2 YFSETQ. V lost 4 bases and J lost 5, with 10 bases in between. This CDR3 contains 12 residues. CDR3 DNA sequence: TGCGCCAGCAGCCTCCCGTCGGACGAGCAGTACTTC. Translated: CASSLPSDEQYF.

The chain couples TRBV4-1 to TRBJ2-7, with a tentative D call TRBD1 (6 bases). The germline V gene has CDR1 MGHRA and CDR2 YSYEKL. Trimming pared 3 bases from V and 2 bases from J, leaving 14 bases between. The CDR3 is made up of 15 amino acids. CDR3 amino acids: CASSQENRVTYEQYF. CDR3 nucleotide sequence: TGCGCCAGCAGCCAGGAAAACAGGGTTACCTACGAGCAGTACTTC.

This clone was counted between two and nine times. The CDR3 DNA reads as TGTGCCAGCAGCTTGACTAGCGGGGGGATCTACGAGCAGTACGTC. Translated: CASSLTSGGIYEQYV. V and J are TRBV11-2 and TRBJ2-7; 13 bases align to TRBD2. This CDR3 spans 15 amino acids. Germline trimming cut 3 bases from V and 3 bases from J; bases unmatched to any gene: 2. Germline V gene lookup returns CDR1 SGHAT and CDR2 FQNNGV.

This clone appeared a single time. The rearrangement joins TRBV2 to TRBJ1-3; TRBD1 aligns across 7 bases. Germline V gene data show CDR1 as SNHLY and CDR2 as FYNNEI. The J segment lost 3 bases and the V segment lost 10 bases, leaving 6 bases of the junction unmatched. The CDR3 extends over 13 amino acids. The CDR3 DNA reads as TGTGCCACCCGGGACAGTTATGGAAACACCATATATTTT. This sequence encodes CATRDSYGNTIYF.

This rearrangement joins TRBV27 to TRBJ2-1; D perhaps matches TRBD2 (5 bases). There are 16 residues in the CDR3. CDR1 MNHEY and CDR2 SMNVEV come from the germline V gene (reference sequence). V was clipped by 2 bases and J by 0 bases, with 11 bases between them. CDR3 bases: TGTGCCAGCAGTTTAAGAGGCGGGCCCTCCTACAATGAGCAGTTCTTC. Protein sequence: CASSLRGGPSYNEQFF.

This chain joins TRBV18 and TRBJ1-4; D not certain. Germline lookup yields CDR1 KGHSH and CDR2 LQKENI. The V gene lost 4 bases and the J gene lost 7 bases, with 7 bases spanning the gap. The CDR3 contains 12 residues. The CDR3 bases are TGTGCCAGCTCACGGTGGGCTGAAAAACTGTTTTTT. Residues: CASSRWAEKLFF.

This sequence joins TRBV3-1 (or the pseudogene TRBV3-2) and TRBJ2-2; 9 bases agree with TRBD1. V gave up 4 bases and J gave up 3 bases; unmatched junction bases: 3. Per the germline V gene, CDR1 is LGHDT and CDR2 is YNNKEL (reference sequence). CDR3 size: 15 residues. The CDR3 is CASSRGQGDTGELFF. The CDR3 DNA is TGTGCCAGCAGCCGGGGACAGGGTGACACCGGGGAGCTGTTTTTT.

This sequence joins TRBV7-7 and TRBJ2-2; TRBD1 is a possible D gene (6 bases). This CDR3 region has 14 residues. The V gene's germline CDR1 is SSHAT and CDR2 FNYEAQ (reference sequence). V lost 6 bases and J 4 bases, leaving 12 bases between the germline ends. CDR3 amino acids: CASSKQGATGELFF. In DNA form, the CDR3 reads TGTGCCAGCAGTAAACAGGGTGCCACCGGGGAGCTGTTTTTT.

The rearrangement links TRBV24-1 to TRBJ1-5, with TRBD1 matching over 7 bases. CDR3 length: 12 amino acids. The V segment lost 10 bases and the J segment 2 bases; nucleotides outside the gene matches: 1. The germline V gene encodes CDR1 KGHDR and CDR2 SFDVKD. This CDR3 reads CATGQGNQPQHF. The CDR3 DNA reads TGTGCCACTGGACAGGGCAATCAGCCCCAGCATTTT.

This clone was seen a single time. This chain joins TRBV5-1 and TRBJ2-4; tentatively, D is TRBD2 (6 bases). This CDR3 comprises 15 residues. The V gene's germline CDR1 is SGHRS and CDR2 YFSETQ. Trimming cost V 0 bases and J 8 bases, with 15 bases left between them. In nucleotides, the CDR3 is TGCGCCAGCAGCTTGGCCCTGGGGGGTACGGACATTCAGTACTTC. This translates into CASSLALGGTDIQYF.

The V call is TRBV5-5, the J call TRBJ1-6; a possible D gene is TRBD1 (5 bases). Germline V gene sequence: CDR1 SGHKS, CDR2 YYEKEE (reference sequence). V lost 4 bases and J 7 bases, leaving 15 bases between the germline ends. This CDR3 is 15 amino acids long. The CDR3 sequence: CASSLGTARNSPLHF. The CDR3 DNA is TGTGCCAGCAGCCTCGGGACTGCACGCAATTCACCCCTCCACTTT.

CDR3 bases: TGTGCCAGCAGCTTGGAGGGACTAGGGAGTCAGCCCCAGCATTTT. Residues: CASSLEGLGSQPQHF. V gene TRBV5-8 combines with J gene TRBJ1-5; D perhaps matches TRBD1 (5 bases). V shed 0 bases and J shed 6 bases, with 13 bases lying between them. The CDR3 totals 15 residues. Germline CDR1 and CDR2: SGHTS and YDEGEE.

This chain connects TRBV7-9 to TRBJ1-6; no reliable D call. Germline V CDR1 and CDR2: SEHNR, FQNEAQ (reference sequence). Deletions cut 2 bases from V and 4 bases from J, with 9 bases between. This CDR3 has 15 amino acids. The CDR3 loop is CASSLTGDYNSPLHF. CDR3 nucleotides: TGTGCCAGCAGCTTAACCGGGGATTATAATTCACCCCTCCACTTT.

V usage is TRBV18 and J usage is TRBJ1-6; 9 bases map to TRBD1. The germline V gene has CDR1 KGHSH and CDR2 LQKENI. The CDR3 has 15 residues. V trimming: 1 base; J trimming: 10 bases; junction bases outside the gene matches: 5. The CDR3 nucleotides are TGTGCCAGCTCACCACTGGACAGGGGTGGGTCACCCCTCCACTTT. It translates to CASSPLDRGGSPLHF.

The V call is TRBV7-3, the J call TRBJ2-2; D is perhaps TRBD1 (6 bases). Germline V CDR1 and CDR2: SGHTA, FQGTGA. This CDR3 is built from 17 residues. V was clipped by 0 bases and J by 3 bases, with 14 bases between them. This CDR3 reads CASSLTLGARDTGELFF. CDR3 nucleotide sequence: TGTGCCAGCAGCTTAACTCTGGGGGCGCGGGACACCGGGGAGCTGTTTTTT.

V is TRBV5-1 and J is TRBJ2-3; TRBD1 agrees at 7 bases. Losses at the gene ends were 1 base for V and 0 bases for J; bases not matched to a gene: 8. Germline CDR1 and CDR2: SGHRS and YFSETQ. This CDR3 has 17 residues. The CDR3 region has the DNA TGCGCCAGCAGCTTGAGGGGACAGCTACCCAGCACAGATACGCAGTATTTT. It yields the protein CASSLRGQLPSTDTQYF.

The gene calls are TRBV5-6 and TRBJ1-4; 7 bases agree with TRBD1. V dropped 6 bases and J dropped 0; count of bases not matched to a gene: 11. Per germline, CDR1 SGHDT and CDR2 YYEEEE. This CDR3 is 17 amino acids long. The CDR3 coding sequence is TGTGCCAGCACCCTGGGACAGAGCGAATCAACTAATGAAAAACTGTTTTTT. It specifies CASTLGQSESTNEKLFF.